One and the same sample provided the 19 T cell receptor beta chains below, sequenced in a study of response to subunit inactivated influenza vaccine. MiXCR, applied by TCRdb to the RT-PCR reads, yields one record per CDR3 protein. The data hold 800,000 or so distinct CDR3 sequences, with around 21% observed a single time. Sample: PBMCs from blood, taken about 5 days after vaccination. The receptor set was obtained from a man in his fifties or sixties who received an inactivated influenza vaccine.

The chain employs TRBV30 and TRBJ2-7, with TRBD1 as a possible D gene (6 bases). Germline loops: CDR1 GTSNPN, CDR2 SVGIG (reference sequence). The CDR3 is 12 residues long. Between the trimmed V and J ends, which lost 2 bases and 3 bases, there was a span of 8 bases. The CDR3, as DNA: TGTGCCTGGAGTCAACAGGGCTACGAGCAGTACTTC. This sequence encodes CAWSQQGYEQYF.

This clonotype came up a few times. The chain has TRBV4-3 and TRBJ2-3; D is unclear. Germline V CDR1 and CDR2: LGHNA, YSLEER. The V end was cut by 4 bases, the J end by 10 bases, with 15 bases between. The CDR3 is 13 amino acids. The CDR3 coding sequence is TGCGCCAGCAGCCCTACTGGCAGCCTAGCGCAGTATTTT. As protein: CASSPTGSLAQYF.

The table lists this clonotype with a few counts. This chain joins TRBV12-3 or TRBV12-4 and TRBJ1-5; a possible D gene is TRBD1 (5 bases). V was shortened by 4 bases and J by 7 bases, with 11 bases between the two germline ends. This CDR3 contains 13 residues. The CDR3 protein is CASSWGRSQPQHF. The DNA of the CDR3 is TGTGCCAGCAGTTGGGGCAGGTCCCAGCCCCAGCATTTT.

This clonotype was detected ten times or more. This sequence joins TRBV7-7 and TRBJ1-1; D ambiguous. This CDR3 spans 13 amino acids. Germline assignment: CDR1 SSHAT and CDR2 FNYEAQ (reference sequence). Trimming took 4 bases from V and 1 from J, leaving 7 bases between them. The CDR3, as DNA: TGTGCCAGCAGCTACGATACGAACACTGAAGCTTTCTTT. It is translated as CASSYDTNTEAFF.

The chain links TRBV5-1 to TRBJ1-1; TRBD1 aligns across 8 bases. Germline V gene lookup returns CDR1 SGHRS and CDR2 YFSETQ. With 5 bases clipped from V and 1 base from J, the junction kept 4 bases outside the gene matches. The CDR3 is 14 residues long. CDR3 coding DNA: TGCGCCAGCAGTCCCAGGGGGCAGAACACTGAAGCTTTCTTT. Translating it yields CASSPRGQNTEAFF.

This chain links TRBV12-3 or TRBV12-4 with TRBJ1-5, with D perhaps TRBD1 (5 bases). Trimming left V 6 bases short and J 1 base short, with 13 bases between. This CDR3 is built from 15 residues. The CDR3 protein is CASSPLGVSNQPQHF. CDR3 coding DNA: TGTGCCAGCAGCCCTCTGGGGGTCAGCAATCAGCCCCAGCATTTT.

In this sample, this clonotype turned up a few times. The V and J genes are TRBV6-1 and TRBJ2-7; 7 bases are a match to TRBD1. J was trimmed by 2 bases and V by 7 bases; bases with no gene match: 8. This CDR3 has 14 residues. The germline gives CDR1 MNHNS, CDR2 SASEGT. The CDR3 region has the DNA TGTGCCAGCATGCCGCCGGGACAGACCTACGAGCAGTACTTC. Translated, it gives CASMPPGQTYEQYF.

This chain joins TRBV7-8 and TRBJ2-7; tentative D call: TRBD2 (6 bases). TRBJ2-1 explains the end of the DNA better; the J call may be wrong. The CDR3 has 15 amino acids. Germline V CDR1 and CDR2: SGHVS, FQNEAQ. For the CDR3, the DNA is TGTGCCAGCAGCTTAGCGGAGGGGACCTTAGGGGAGCAGTTCTTC. It translates to CASSLAEGTLGEQFF.

There are a few counts of this clonotype. This rearrangement joins TRBV20-1 to TRBJ2-7, with 7 bases fitting TRBD2. There are 15 residues in the CDR3. Germline trimming cut 0 bases from V and 1 base from J; bases unmatched to any gene: 6. The germline V gene encodes CDR1 DFQATT and CDR2 SNEGSKA (reference sequence). DNA of the CDR3: TGCAGTGCTAGAGATCCTAGCGGAGGGTCCTACGAGCAGTACTTC. It codes for CSARDPSGGSYEQYF.

This clonotype has a handful of counts. The chain carries TRBV20-1 and TRBJ2-7; D gene uncertain. The V end lost 2 bases, the J end lost 0 bases, and 14 bases lay between the germline ends. Germline V gene data show CDR1 as DFQATT and CDR2 as SNEGSKA (reference sequence). The CDR3 totals 15 residues. CDR3 bases: TGCAGTGCTAGACCTCTGACACTTAACTCCTACGAGCAGTACTTC. This gives the protein CSARPLTLNSYEQYF.

The rearrangement joins TRBV12-3 or TRBV12-4 to TRBJ2-2; D unresolved. With 6 bases removed from V and 5 bases from J, the gap between germline ends came to 16 bases. This CDR3 spans 15 amino acids. The CDR3: CASRTLTEWTGELFF. Written as DNA, the CDR3 is TGTGCCAGCAGAACCCTTACGGAGTGGACCGGGGAGCTGTTTTTT.

The gene calls are TRBV3-1 and TRBJ1-2; 7 positions agree with TRBD1. J lost 6 bases, V lost 4 bases, and 11 bases had no gene match. Germline V lookup: CDR1 LGHDT, CDR2 YNNKEL (reference sequence). The length of the CDR3 is 15 residues. CDR3 amino acids: CASSRIRDSVDGYTF. The DNA of the CDR3 is TGTGCCAGCAGCCGAATAAGGGACAGCGTAGATGGCTACACCTTC.

The chain combines TRBV6-2 or TRBV6-3 with TRBJ2-6, with D hard to call. The CDR3 sequence is 15 residues long. Germline V CDR1 and CDR2: MNHEY, SVGEGT. V was shortened by 3 bases and J by 2 bases, with 8 bases between the two germline ends. The CDR3 coding sequence is TGTGCCAGCAGTTATCGGCCCGCTGGGGCCAACGTCCTGACTTTC. Translating gives CASSYRPAGANVLTF.

This clonotype was picked up a small number of times. The chain is built from TRBV7-2 and TRBJ2-1; 8 bases match TRBD1. Trimming took 3 bases from V and 6 from J; bases not matched to a gene: 4. This CDR3 region has 14 residues. The V gene's germline CDR1 is SGHTA and CDR2 FQGNSA. CDR3 in DNA: TGTGCCAGCAGCTTGTCAACAGGGGGCAATGAGCAGTTCTTC. Protein product: CASSLSTGGNEQFF.

The V and J genes are TRBV12-3 or TRBV12-4 and TRBJ2-7; D is unclear. The CDR3 is 13 residues long. V was cut by 6 bases and J by 3 bases, with 12 bases left in between. CDR3 sequence: CASRSAANYEQYF. For the CDR3, the DNA is TGTGCCAGCAGATCAGCAGCGAACTACGAGCAGTACTTC.

The chain joins TRBV12-3 or TRBV12-4 to TRBJ2-4; 8 bases fit TRBD1. The V segment lost 6 bases and the J segment 7 bases; nucleotides outside the gene matches: 8. The length of the CDR3 is 14 residues. This CDR3 is CASRPQGVLNIQYF. The CDR3, as DNA: TGTGCCAGCAGGCCACAGGGGGTTTTGAACATTCAGTACTTC.

This clonotype was recorded many times. The chain joins TRBV12-3 or TRBV12-4 to TRBJ2-1, with 8 bases identical to TRBD2. V shed 5 bases and J 0 bases; nucleotides not matched to a gene: 6. The CDR3 sequence is 16 residues long. In nucleotides, the CDR3 is TGTGCCAGCAGTCCCACGGGGGGGGACTCCTACAATGAGCAGTTCTTC. Translating it yields CASSPTGGDSYNEQFF.

The V and J genes are TRBV5-1 and TRBJ2-1; 7 nucleotides agree with TRBD2. Germline CDR1 SGHRS, CDR2 YFSETQ. Germline trimming cut 1 base from V and 1 base from J; bases unmatched to any gene: 14. The CDR3 covers 19 residues. CDR3 protein: CASSLSISVAGDSYNEQFF. For the CDR3, the DNA is TGCGCCAGCAGCTTGAGTATTAGCGTCGCGGGGGATTCCTACAATGAGCAGTTCTTC.

V and J are TRBV16 and TRBJ2-7; 9 bases agree with TRBD1. Germline trimming cut 3 bases from V and 4 bases from J; bases unmatched to any gene: 13. Germline values: CDR1 KGHSY, CDR2 FQNENV. The CDR3 is made up of 17 amino acids. CDR3 coding DNA: TGTGCCAGCAGCCATCCCGAACCCGGGACAGGGTCGTACGAGCAGTACTTC. This encodes CASSHPEPGTGSYEQYF.